This TCR beta chain was identified in a study of graft-versus-host responses after intestinal transplantation. The CDR3 sequence is 14 residues long. The V and J ends lost 3 bases and 0 bases respectively, with 9 bases between them. Germline V gene data show CDR1 as LNHDA and CDR2 as SQIVND (reference sequence). On this clone itself: The antigen is unknown.

The data were produced by immunoSEQ multiplex PCR, yet TCRdb's version contains in-frame clones alone and is incomplete. The table has about 99,000 clones, 85% to 95% seen once. The material sequenced was unstimulated CD8+ T cells sorted from spleen or lymph node cells, taken before transplant. V and J are TRBV19 and TRBJ2-7; no reliable D call. This receptor was taken from a human donor who was the organ donor for an intestinal transplant. CDR3 bases: TGTGCCAGTAGTATCGCCAGCGACTCCTACGAGCAGTACTTC. Translating gives CASSIASDSYEQYF. The full variable domain, completed using reference TRBV19 and TRBJ2-7, is DGGITQSPKYLFRKEGQNVTLSCEQNLNHDAMYWYRQDPGQGLRLIYYSQIVNDFQKGDIAEGYSVSREKKESFPLTVTSAQKNPTAFYLCASSIASDSYEQYFGPGTRLTVT.